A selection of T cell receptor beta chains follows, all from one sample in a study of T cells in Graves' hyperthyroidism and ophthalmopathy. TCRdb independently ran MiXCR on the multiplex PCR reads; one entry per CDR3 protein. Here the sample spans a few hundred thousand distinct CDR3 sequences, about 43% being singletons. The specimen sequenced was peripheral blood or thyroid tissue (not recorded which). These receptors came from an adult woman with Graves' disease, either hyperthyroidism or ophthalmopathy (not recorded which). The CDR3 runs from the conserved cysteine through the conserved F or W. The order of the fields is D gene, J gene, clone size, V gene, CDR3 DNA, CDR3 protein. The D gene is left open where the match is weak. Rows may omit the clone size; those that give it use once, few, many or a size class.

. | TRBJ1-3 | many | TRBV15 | TGTGCCACCAGCAGAGATGGACAGCTCTCTGGAAACACCATATATTTT | CATSRDGQLSGNTIYF
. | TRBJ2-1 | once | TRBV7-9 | TGTGCCAGCAGCGTCTATCCCCCTTCTCACCCCAATGAGCAGTTCTTC | CASSVYPPSHPNEQFF
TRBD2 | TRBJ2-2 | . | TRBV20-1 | TGCAGTGCTAGCGGTCTAGCGGGGGACGTGAACACCGGGGAGCTGTTTTTT | CSASGLAGDVNTGELFF
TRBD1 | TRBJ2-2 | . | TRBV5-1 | TGCGCCAGCAGCCTACACTACGGACAGGGCGGGGCCGGGGAGCTGTTTTTT | CASSLHYGQGGAGELFF
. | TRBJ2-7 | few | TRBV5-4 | TGTGCCAGCAGCTCTGGAGGGAGCACCGAGCAGTACTTC | CASSSGGSTEQYF
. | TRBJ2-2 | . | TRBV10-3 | TGTGCCGTGCGTTATGCCACAGGGTTTGTGGAGCTGTTTTTT | CAVRYATGFVELFF
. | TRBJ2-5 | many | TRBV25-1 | TGTGCCAGCAGGGGGTGGGCCATGGAGACCCAGTACTTC | CASRGWAMETQYF
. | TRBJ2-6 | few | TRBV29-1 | TGCAGCGTTGAACGGGGTTCTGGGGCCAACGTCCTGACTTTC | CSVERGSGANVLTF
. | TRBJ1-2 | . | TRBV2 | TGTGCCAGCACGGGCAGGGGAAGTAATTATGGCTACACCTTC | CASTGRGSNYGYTF
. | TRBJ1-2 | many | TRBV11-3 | TGTGCCAGCAGCCCTTTTCGAGGCCCAAGCAATGGCTACACCTTC | CASSPFRGPSNGYTF
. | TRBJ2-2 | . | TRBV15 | TGTGCCACCAGCAGAAGAAGGGGAACCGGGGAGCTGTTTTTT | CATSRRRGTGELFF
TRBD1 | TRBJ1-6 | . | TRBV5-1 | TGCGCCAGCAGCTTGGGACAGGGGTCTTCACCCCTCCACTTT | CASSLGQGSSPLHF
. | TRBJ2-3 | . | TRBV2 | TGTGCCAGCAGTGAGGTGAATACGCAGTATTTT | CASSEVNTQYF
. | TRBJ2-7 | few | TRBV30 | TGTGCCTGGGATAGAGGGGACTGGACTCGAGAGCAGTACTTC | CAWDRGDWTREQYF
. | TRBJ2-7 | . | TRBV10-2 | TGCGCCAGCAGTGCCAGCTCCTATGGAGACTCCTACGAGCAGTACTTC | CASSASSYGDSYEQYF
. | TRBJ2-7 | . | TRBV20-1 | TGCAGTGCTTCCAGGGGAACTGGCGAGCAGTACTTC | CSASRGTGEQYF
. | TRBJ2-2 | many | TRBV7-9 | TGTGCCACCTACCACGGACCTTCCGCGAACACCGGGGAGCTGTTTTTT | CATYHGPSANTGELFF
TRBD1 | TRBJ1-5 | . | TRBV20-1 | TGCAGTGCTGAAACAGGGGAGCGCCAGCAGCCCCAGCATTTT | CSAETGERQQPQHF
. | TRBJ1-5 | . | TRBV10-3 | TGTGCCATCAGTGAGGACGGAGCCAGCAATCAGCCCCAGCATTTT | CAISEDGASNQPQHF
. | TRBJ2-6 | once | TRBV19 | TGTGCCAGTAGTTACGGACTGACTTTC | CASSYGLTF
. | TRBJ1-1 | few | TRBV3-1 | TGTGCCAGCAGCTTAGGTAGTCTAGGCATTGGCACTGAAGCTTTCTTT | CASSLGSLGIGTEAFF
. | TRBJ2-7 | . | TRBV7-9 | TGTGCCAGCAGGCTGTCCCGGGGCGGGTCCTACGAGCAGTACTTC | CASRLSRGGSYEQYF
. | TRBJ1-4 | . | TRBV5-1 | TGCGCCAACAGCTTTTCAGGCAATGAAAAACTGTTTTTT | CANSFSGNEKLFF
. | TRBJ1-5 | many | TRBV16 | TGTGCCAGCAGCCAAGGATTCGATCAGCCCCAGCATTTT | CASSQGFDQPQHF
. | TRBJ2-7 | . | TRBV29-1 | TGCAGCGTTGAAACGGATAAGGATCAGTACTTC | CSVETDKDQYF
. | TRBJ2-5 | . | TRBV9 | TGTGCCAGCAGCGTAGCGGGACAGACCCAGTACTTC | CASSVAGQTQYF
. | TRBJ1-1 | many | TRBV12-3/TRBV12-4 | TGTGCCAGCAGGTATCGCCCTCAGGGATGGACTGAAGCTTTCTTT | CASRYRPQGWTEAFF
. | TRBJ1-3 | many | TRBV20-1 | TGCAGTGCTAGAGTGCAGAGCTCTGGAAACACCATATATTTT | CSARVQSSGNTIYF
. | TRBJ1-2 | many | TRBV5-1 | TGCGCCAGCCACTCGGGGGGGGGGCTTTCCTCACTCGATGGCTACACCTTC | CASHSGGGLSSLDGYTF
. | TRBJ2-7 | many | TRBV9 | TGTGCCAGCAGCGTGGGGGACGAGTACGAGCAGTACTTC | CASSVGDEYEQYF
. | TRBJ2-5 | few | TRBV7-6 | TGTGCCAGCAGCCAAAGCGGGACAGCGGCCCAGTACTTC | CASSQSGTAAQYF
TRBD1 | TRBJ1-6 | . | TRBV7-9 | TGTGCCAGCATCGGGACAGGTGGTTATAATTCACCCCTCCACTTT | CASIGTGGYNSPLHF
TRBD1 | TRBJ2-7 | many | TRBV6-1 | TGTGCCAGCAGTGAAGACAGGGGCGAGCAGTACTTC | CASSEDRGEQYF
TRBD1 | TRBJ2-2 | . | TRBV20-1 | TGCAGTGCTCGCCGGGACAGGGAGACCGGGGAGCTGTTTTTT | CSARRDRETGELFF
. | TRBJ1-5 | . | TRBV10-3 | TGTGCCATCAAACAGGGCGAGAAGGAGACCCAGCATTTT | CAIKQGEKETQHF
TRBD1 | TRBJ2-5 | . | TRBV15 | TGTGCCACCAGTGGGACAGGGATTCCGGAGACCCAGTACTTC | CATSGTGIPETQYF
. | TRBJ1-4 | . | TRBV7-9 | TGTGCCAGCACCACCGACGGACAGTCTAATGAAAAACTGTTTTTT | CASTTDGQSNEKLFF
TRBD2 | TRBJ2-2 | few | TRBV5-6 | TGTGCCAGCAGCCATTTGACTAGCGGGAGGGCCAGAGGCGGGGAGCTGTTTTTT | CASSHLTSGRARGGELFF
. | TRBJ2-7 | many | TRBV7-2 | TGTGCCAGCGGACCGGGGACACGATCCTACGAGCAGTACTTC | CASGPGTRSYEQYF
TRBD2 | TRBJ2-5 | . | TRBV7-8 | TGTGCCAGCAGCTTCCAAGCGGGAGCCGGGGAGCCCCAGTACTTC | CASSFQAGAGEPQYF
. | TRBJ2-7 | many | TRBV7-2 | TGTGCCAGCAGCTTAGGCGGCGTTAGCGCCTACGAGCAGTACTTC | CASSLGGVSAYEQYF
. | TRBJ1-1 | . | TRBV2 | TGTGCCAGCATTTTCGGGGGGGGTGGGGGGAGCACTGAAGCTTTCTTT | CASIFGGGGGSTEAFF
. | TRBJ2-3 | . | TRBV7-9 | TGTGCCACTGTGGGGAGCACAGATACGCAGTATTTT | CATVGSTDTQYF
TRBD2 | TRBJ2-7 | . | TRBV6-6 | TGTGCCAGCAGTGAATGGGCTAGCGGGAGAAACACCGGGGAGCAGTACTTC | CASSEWASGRNTGEQYF
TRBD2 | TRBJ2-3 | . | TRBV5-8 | TGTGCCAGCAGCCGAGGGGGGACTAGCGGGAAGACGCAGTATTTT | CASSRGGTSGKTQYF
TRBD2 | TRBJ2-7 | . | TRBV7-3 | TGTGCCAGCAGTTACACCGGGGGGATTTCCTACGAGCAGTACTTC | CASSYTGGISYEQYF